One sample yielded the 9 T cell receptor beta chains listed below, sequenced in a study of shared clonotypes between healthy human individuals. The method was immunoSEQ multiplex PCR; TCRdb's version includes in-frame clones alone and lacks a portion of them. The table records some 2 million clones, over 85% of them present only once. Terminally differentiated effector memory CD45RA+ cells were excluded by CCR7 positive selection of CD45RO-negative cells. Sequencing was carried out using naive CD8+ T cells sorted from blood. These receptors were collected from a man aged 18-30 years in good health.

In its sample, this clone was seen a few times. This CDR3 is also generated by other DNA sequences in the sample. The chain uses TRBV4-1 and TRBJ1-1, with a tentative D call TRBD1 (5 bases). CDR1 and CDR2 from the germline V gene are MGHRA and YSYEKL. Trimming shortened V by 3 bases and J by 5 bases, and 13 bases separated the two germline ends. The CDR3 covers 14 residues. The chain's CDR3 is CASSHTGVGTEAFF. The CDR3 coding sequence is TGCGCCAGCAGCCATACAGGAGTAGGGACTGAAGCTTTCTTT.

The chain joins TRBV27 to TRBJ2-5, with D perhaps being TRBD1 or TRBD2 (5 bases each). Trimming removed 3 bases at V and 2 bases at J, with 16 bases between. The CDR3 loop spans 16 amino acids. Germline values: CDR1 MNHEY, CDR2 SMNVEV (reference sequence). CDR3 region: CASSLGPGWGQETQYF. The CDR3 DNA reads TGTGCCAGCAGTTTGGGACCTGGTTGGGGTCAAGAGACCCAGTACTTC.

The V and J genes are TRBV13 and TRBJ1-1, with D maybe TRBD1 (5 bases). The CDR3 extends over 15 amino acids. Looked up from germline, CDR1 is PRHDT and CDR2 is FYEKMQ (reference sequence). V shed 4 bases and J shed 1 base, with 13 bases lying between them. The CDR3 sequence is CASSSTGTGNTEAFF. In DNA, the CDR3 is TGTGCCAGCAGCTCGACCGGGACCGGGAACACTGAAGCTTTCTTT. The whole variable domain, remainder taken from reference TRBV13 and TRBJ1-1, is AAGVIQSPRHLIKEKRETATLKCYPIPRHDTVYWYQQGPGQDPQFLISFYEKMQSDKGSIPDRFSAQQFSDYHSELNMSSLELGDSALYFCASSSTGTGNTEAFFGQGTRLTVV.

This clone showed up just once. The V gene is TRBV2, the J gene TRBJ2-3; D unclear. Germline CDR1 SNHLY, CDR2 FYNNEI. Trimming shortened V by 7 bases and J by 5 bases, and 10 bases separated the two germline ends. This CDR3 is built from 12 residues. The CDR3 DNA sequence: TGTGCCAGCAAGTTGACTGGAGATACGCAGTATTTT. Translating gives CASKLTGDTQYF.

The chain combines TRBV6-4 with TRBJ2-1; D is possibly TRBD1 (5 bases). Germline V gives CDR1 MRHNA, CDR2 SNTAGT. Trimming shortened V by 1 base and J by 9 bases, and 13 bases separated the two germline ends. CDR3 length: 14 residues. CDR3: CASSDLDAGLEQFF. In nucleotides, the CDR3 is TGTGCCAGCAGTGACTTGGATGCAGGGCTTGAGCAGTTCTTC.

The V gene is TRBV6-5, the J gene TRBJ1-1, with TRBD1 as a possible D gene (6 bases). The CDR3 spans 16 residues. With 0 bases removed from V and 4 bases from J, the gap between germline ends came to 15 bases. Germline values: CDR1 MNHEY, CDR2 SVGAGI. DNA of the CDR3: TGTGCCAGCAGTTACTCGTTGGGGGGCGAGGGCACTGAAGCTTTCTTT. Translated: CASSYSLGGEGTEAFF.

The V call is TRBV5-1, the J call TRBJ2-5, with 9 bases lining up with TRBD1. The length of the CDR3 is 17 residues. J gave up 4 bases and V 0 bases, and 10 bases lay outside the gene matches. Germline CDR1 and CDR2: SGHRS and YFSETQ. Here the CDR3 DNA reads TGCGCCAGCAGCTTGGGAGGACAGGGGTTGGATAGAGAGACCCAGTACTTC. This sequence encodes CASSLGGQGLDRETQYF.

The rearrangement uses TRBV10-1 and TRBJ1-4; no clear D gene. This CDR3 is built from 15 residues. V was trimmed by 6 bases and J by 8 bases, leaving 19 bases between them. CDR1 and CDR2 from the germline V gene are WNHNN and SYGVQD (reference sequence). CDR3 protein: CASSETGSGREKLFF. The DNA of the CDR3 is TGCGCCAGCAGCGAAACCGGATCCGGGCGGGAAAAACTGTTTTTT.

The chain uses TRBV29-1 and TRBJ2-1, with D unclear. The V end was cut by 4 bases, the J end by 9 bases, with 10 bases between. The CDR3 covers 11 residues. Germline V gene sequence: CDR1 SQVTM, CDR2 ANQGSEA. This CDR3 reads CSVGSLLEQFF. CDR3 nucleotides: TGCAGCGTTGGTTCCCTCCTTGAGCAGTTCTTC.